A selection of T cell receptor beta chains follows, all from one sample in a study of blood T cell repertoires in COVID-19. The method was immunoSEQ multiplex PCR; TCRdb's version includes in-frame clones alone and lacks a portion of them. The sample lists 190,000 or so clones; about 80% were seen once. Sequenced sample: PBMCs or T cells enriched from blood (not recorded which). All receptors come from a man between 40 and 49 years old who had recovered from COVID-19. Both conserved end residues are part of each CDR3. A D gene is named only where the DNA matches it firmly. Only some rows state a clone size, as once, few, many or a class for expanded clones.

v_gene	d_gene	j_gene	abundance	CDR3aa	CDR3nt
TRBV10-1	NA	TRBJ1-5	NA	CASSEAGINQPQHF	TGCGCCAGCAGTGAGGCAGGCATAAATCAGCCCCAGCATTTT
TRBV6-5	TRBD1	TRBJ2-7	few	CASSYSDRGSYEQYF	TGTGCCAGCAGTTACTCTGACAGGGGCTCCTACGAGCAGTACTTC
TRBV6-5	NA	TRBJ2-2	NA	CASSWGVTNTGELFF	TGTGCCAGCAGTTGGGGGGTAACGAACACCGGGGAGCTGTTTTTT
TRBV4-1	NA	TRBJ1-3	NA	CASSQFQALSGNTIYF	TGCGCCAGCAGCCAATTTCAGGCCCTCTCTGGAAACACCATATATTTT
TRBV18	NA	TRBJ1-5	NA	CASSPAGDQPQHF	TGTGCCAGCTCACCTGCGGGTGATCAGCCCCAGCATTTT
TRBV19	TRBD1	TRBJ2-2	NA	CASSLGDRLLGELFF	TGTGCCAGTAGTCTCGGGGACAGGCTTCTCGGGGAGCTGTTTTTT
TRBV11-3	NA	TRBJ2-1	NA	CASSDRYYNEQFF	TGTGCCAGCAGCGACAGGTACTACAATGAGCAGTTCTTC
TRBV2	TRBD1	TRBJ1-2	NA	CASSVPGQGAGGYTF	TGTGCCAGCAGTGTACCGGGACAGGGGGCGGGAGGCTACACCTTC
TRBV18	TRBD1	TRBJ1-1	NA	CASSPPGQNLNTEAFF	TGTGCCAGCTCACCACCGGGACAGAACCTAAACACTGAAGCTTTCTTT
TRBV5-4	TRBD1	TRBJ1-6	NA	CASSDRDYNSPLHF	TGTGCCAGCAGTGACAGGGACTATAATTCACCCCTCCACTTT
TRBV5-4	TRBD1	TRBJ2-2	NA	CASTTGPQLAVTGELFF	TGTGCCAGCACGACAGGGCCCCAGCTCGCAGTAACCGGGGAGCTGTTTTTT
TRBV29-1	NA	TRBJ1-1	NA	CSVSGLFNTEAFF	TGCAGCGTCTCGGGACTCTTCAACACTGAAGCTTTCTTT
TRBV5-1	TRBD2	TRBJ2-3	NA	CASSMGLATTDTQYF	TGCGCCAGCAGCATGGGACTAGCCACCACAGATACGCAGTATTTT
TRBV5-1	NA	TRBJ2-3	NA	CASSLVRAADTQYF	TGCGCCAGCAGCTTGGTCAGGGCCGCAGATACGCAGTATTTT
TRBV5-6	NA	TRBJ1-1	NA	CASRIITGEAFF	TGTGCCAGCAGAATTATCACGGGTGAAGCTTTCTTT
TRBV6-5	NA	TRBJ1-1	NA	CASSRGGENTEAFF	TGTGCCAGCAGCCGCGGGGGAGAGAACACTGAAGCTTTCTTT
TRBV28	TRBD1	TRBJ1-2	NA	CASSNRGGYGYTF	TGTGCCAGCAGTAACAGGGGAGGCTATGGCTACACCTTC
TRBV3-1/TRBV3-2	TRBD1	TRBJ1-2	once	CASSLTGTENGYTF	TGTGCCAGCAGCCTAACCGGGACAGAAAATGGCTACACCTTC
TRBV6-5	NA	TRBJ2-7	NA	CASSYSRGRTYEQYF	TGTGCCAGCAGTTACTCTCGCGGCCGTACCTACGAGCAGTACTTC
TRBV5-6	NA	TRBJ1-2	NA	CASTLLSGENYGYTF	TGTGCCAGCACCTTGTTATCAGGGGAAAACTATGGCTACACCTTC
TRBV9	TRBD1	TRBJ1-6	NA	CASSVSRTGNSPLHF	TGTGCCAGCAGCGTATCCAGGACAGGGAATTCACCCCTCCACTTT
TRBV5-1	NA	TRBJ2-7	NA	CASSLERWVGTTYEQYF	TGCGCCAGCAGCTTGGAGCGCTGGGTCGGCACAACCTACGAGCAGTACTTC
TRBV6-5	NA	TRBJ1-1	once	CASSQRSGTEAFF	TGTGCCAGCAGCCAAAGGAGCGGCACTGAAGCTTTCTTT
TRBV11-3	NA	TRBJ2-1	NA	CASSLGRGPYNEQFF	TGTGCCAGCAGCTTAGGGCGGGGCCCCTACAATGAGCAGTTCTTC
TRBV18	NA	TRBJ2-6	NA	CASSPPHSGANVLTF	TGTGCCAGCTCACCACCACACTCTGGGGCCAACGTCCTGACTTTC
TRBV6-6	NA	TRBJ2-5	NA	CASSPRGMQTQYF	TGTGCCAGCAGCCCACGGGGGATGCAGACCCAGTACTTC
TRBV6-4	TRBD2	TRBJ2-4	NA	CASIFTSGGAKPAKNIQYF	TGTGCCAGCATTTTCACTAGCGGGGGTGCCAAACCCGCCAAAAACATTCAGTACTTC
TRBV9	NA	TRBJ2-5	NA	CASSVDPVQETQYF	TGTGCCAGCAGCGTAGATCCGGTCCAAGAGACCCAGTACTTC
TRBV11-2	NA	TRBJ1-4	NA	CASSLGGSHNVEKLFF	TGTGCCAGCAGCTTAGGGGGCAGCCACAATGTGGAAAAACTGTTTTTT
TRBV7-9	NA	TRBJ1-3	NA	CASSLEGHEGNTIYF	TGTGCCAGCAGCTTAGAGGGACATGAGGGAAACACCATATATTTT
TRBV3-1/TRBV3-2	NA	TRBJ1-1	NA	CASSHLEGGTEAFF	TGTGCCAGCAGCCATCTCGAGGGCGGCACTGAAGCTTTCTTT
TRBV19	TRBD1	TRBJ1-2	NA	CASSIRDRGPLNGYTF	TGTGCCAGTAGTATCCGGGACAGGGGTCCCTTGAATGGCTACACCTTC
TRBV2	TRBD1	TRBJ1-3	NA	CASTTQGASGNTIYF	TGTGCCAGTACAACGCAGGGGGCATCTGGAAACACCATATATTTT
TRBV5-6	TRBD1	TRBJ1-2	few	CASSFGGTGTYGYTF	TGTGCCAGCAGCTTTGGCGGGACAGGGACCTATGGCTACACCTTC
TRBV18	NA	TRBJ1-2	NA	CASSPMSGGYTF	TGTGCCAGCTCACCAATGTCGGGAGGCTACACCTTC
TRBV5-1	TRBD2	TRBJ2-2	NA	CASSPNSPGLAGSEDTGELFF	TGCGCCAGCAGCCCAAACAGCCCGGGACTAGCGGGTTCAGAGGACACCGGGGAGCTGTTTTTT
TRBV5-8	NA	TRBJ1-1	few	CASSRLSGEAFF	TGTGCCAGCAGCAGACTCTCGGGTGAAGCTTTCTTT
TRBV6-5	TRBD2	TRBJ2-4	NA	CASSNSGGARNIQYF	TGTGCCAGCAGTAATAGCGGGGGGGCCAGAAACATTCAGTACTTC
TRBV11-2	NA	TRBJ1-4	NA	CASSGQVFRDEKLFF	TGTGCCAGCAGCGGGCAGGTGTTTCGCGATGAAAAACTGTTTTTT
TRBV28	TRBD1	TRBJ1-2	few	CASSTQGTLYGYTF	TGTGCCAGCAGCACACAGGGGACCTTGTATGGCTACACCTTC
TRBV2	NA	TRBJ1-2	NA	CAISERELVYGYTF	TGTGCCATCTCTGAGCGGGAATTGGTCTATGGCTACACCTTC
TRBV6-5	TRBD1	TRBJ1-2	NA	CASSYADRGTGYTF	TGTGCCAGCAGTTACGCGGACAGGGGGACCGGCTACACCTTC
TRBV3-1/TRBV3-2	TRBD2	TRBJ2-5	NA	CASSKGLAEIQETQYF	TGTGCCAGCAGCAAAGGACTAGCGGAGATCCAAGAGACCCAGTACTTC
TRBV6-6	NA	TRBJ2-3	NA	CATGGRSTDTQYF	TGTGCCACCGGGGGACGGAGCACAGATACGCAGTATTTT
TRBV19	NA	TRBJ1-5	NA	CASSIERDQPQHF	TGTGCCAGTAGTATCGAACGAGATCAGCCCCAGCATTTT
TRBV30	NA	TRBJ1-6	NA	CAWSVAGNRSPLHF	TGTGCCTGGAGTGTCGCAGGGAACCGGTCACCCCTCCACTTT
TRBV3-1/TRBV3-2	NA	TRBJ2-7	few	CASSQEYSYEQYF	TGTGCCAGCAGCCAAGAATACTCCTACGAGCAGTACTTC
TRBV4-2	TRBD1	TRBJ1-5	NA	CASSQDDRVRGPQHF	TGTGCCAGCAGCCAAGACGACAGGGTAAGGGGGCCCCAGCATTTT
TRBV5-1	TRBD1	TRBJ2-7	NA	CASSLSPSTGIYEQYF	TGCGCCAGCAGCTTGTCCCCCTCGACAGGGATCTACGAGCAGTACTTC
TRBV3-1/TRBV3-2	NA	TRBJ1-6	NA	CASSQGTVNSPLHF	TGTGCCAGCAGCCAAGGGACAGTTAATTCACCCCTCCACTTT
TRBV4-1	NA	TRBJ1-1	NA	CASSQQDSADEAFF	TGCGCCAGCAGCCAGCAAGACAGTGCCGATGAAGCTTTCTTT
TRBV5-1	NA	TRBJ1-2	NA	CASSPQEGTGYGYTF	TGCGCCAGCAGCCCCCAGGAGGGGACGGGATATGGCTACACCTTC
TRBV5-5	NA	TRBJ1-1	NA	CASSFLGGAEAFF	TGTGCCAGCAGCTTCCTGGGAGGGGCTGAAGCTTTCTTT
TRBV15	TRBD2	TRBJ2-7	NA	CATSRIKSSGQRLQYF	TGTGCCACCAGCAGAATAAAATCTAGCGGTCAACGCCTTCAGTACTTC
TRBV6-2/TRBV6-3	TRBD1	TRBJ1-5	NA	CASSRGIQGNQPQHF	TGTGCCAGCAGCAGGGGAATACAGGGGAATCAGCCCCAGCATTTT
TRBV18	NA	TRBJ1-1	few	CASSPRGDSEAFF	TGTGCCAGCTCACCACGTGGAGACTCTGAAGCTTTCTTT
TRBV4-3	NA	TRBJ1-3	NA	CASSQDPRRLSGNTIYF	TGCGCCAGCAGCCAAGATCCCCGACGACTCTCTGGAAACACCATATATTTT
TRBV5-4	TRBD1	TRBJ2-6	few	CASSLGDRSGANVLTF	TGTGCCAGCAGCTTGGGGGACAGGTCTGGGGCCAACGTCCTGACTTTC